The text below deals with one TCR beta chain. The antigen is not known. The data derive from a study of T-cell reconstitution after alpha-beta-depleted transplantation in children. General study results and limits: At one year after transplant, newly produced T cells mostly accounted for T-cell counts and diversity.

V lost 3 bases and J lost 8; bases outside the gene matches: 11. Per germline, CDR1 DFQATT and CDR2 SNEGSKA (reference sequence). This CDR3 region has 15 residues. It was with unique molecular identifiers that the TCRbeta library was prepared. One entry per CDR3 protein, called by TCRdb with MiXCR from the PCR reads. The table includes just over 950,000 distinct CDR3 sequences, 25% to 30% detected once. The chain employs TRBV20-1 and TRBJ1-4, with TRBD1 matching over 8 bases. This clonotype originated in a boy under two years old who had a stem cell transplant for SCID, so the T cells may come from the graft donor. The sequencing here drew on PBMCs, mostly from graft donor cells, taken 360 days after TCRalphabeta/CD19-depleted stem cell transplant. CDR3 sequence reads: CSASPYRGMREKLFF. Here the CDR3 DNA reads TGCAGTGCTAGCCCCTACAGGGGGATGAGGGAAAAACTGTTTTTT.